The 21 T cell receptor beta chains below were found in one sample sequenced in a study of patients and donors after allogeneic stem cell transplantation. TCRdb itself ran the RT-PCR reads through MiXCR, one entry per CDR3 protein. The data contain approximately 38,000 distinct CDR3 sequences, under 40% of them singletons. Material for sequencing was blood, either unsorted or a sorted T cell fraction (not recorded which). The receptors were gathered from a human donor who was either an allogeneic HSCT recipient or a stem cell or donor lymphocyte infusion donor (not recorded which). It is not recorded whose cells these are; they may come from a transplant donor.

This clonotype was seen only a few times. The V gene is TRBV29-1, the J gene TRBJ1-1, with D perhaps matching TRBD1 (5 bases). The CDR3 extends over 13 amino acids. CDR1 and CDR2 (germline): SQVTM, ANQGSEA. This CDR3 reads CSGTAVLNTEAFF. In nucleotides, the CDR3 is TGCAGTGGGACGGCAGTATTGAACACTGAAGCTTTCTTT.

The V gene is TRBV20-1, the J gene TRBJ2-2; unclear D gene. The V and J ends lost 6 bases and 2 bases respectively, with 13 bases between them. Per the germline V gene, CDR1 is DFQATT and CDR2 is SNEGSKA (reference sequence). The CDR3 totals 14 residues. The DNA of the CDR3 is TGCAGTGCCAGCCCCCTCTTAAACACCGGGGAGCTGTTTTTT. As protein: CSASPLLNTGELFF.

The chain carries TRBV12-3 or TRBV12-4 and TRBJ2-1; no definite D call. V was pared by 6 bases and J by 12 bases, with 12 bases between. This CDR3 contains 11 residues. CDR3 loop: CASRAPPRQFF. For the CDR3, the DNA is TGTGCCAGCAGGGCACCCCCCCGGCAGTTCTTC.

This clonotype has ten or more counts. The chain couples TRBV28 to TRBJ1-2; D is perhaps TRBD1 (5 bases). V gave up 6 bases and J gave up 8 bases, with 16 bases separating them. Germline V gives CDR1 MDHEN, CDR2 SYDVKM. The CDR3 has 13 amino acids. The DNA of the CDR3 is TGTGCCAGCAGGGATTCCGGGACGAAGGGCTACACCTTC. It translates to CASRDSGTKGYTF.

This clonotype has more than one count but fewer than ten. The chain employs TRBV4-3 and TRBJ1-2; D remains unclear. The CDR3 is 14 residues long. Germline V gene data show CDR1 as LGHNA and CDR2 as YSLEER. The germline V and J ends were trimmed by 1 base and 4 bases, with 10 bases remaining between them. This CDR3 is CASSQGRTFYGYTF. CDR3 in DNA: TGCGCCAGCAGCCAAGGAAGGACCTTCTATGGCTACACCTTC.

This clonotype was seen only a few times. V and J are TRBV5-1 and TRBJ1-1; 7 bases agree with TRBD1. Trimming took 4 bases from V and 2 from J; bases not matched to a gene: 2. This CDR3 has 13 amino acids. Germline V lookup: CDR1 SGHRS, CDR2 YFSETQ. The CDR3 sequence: CASSGTVNTEAFF. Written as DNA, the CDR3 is TGCGCCAGCAGCGGGACAGTTAACACTGAAGCTTTCTTT.

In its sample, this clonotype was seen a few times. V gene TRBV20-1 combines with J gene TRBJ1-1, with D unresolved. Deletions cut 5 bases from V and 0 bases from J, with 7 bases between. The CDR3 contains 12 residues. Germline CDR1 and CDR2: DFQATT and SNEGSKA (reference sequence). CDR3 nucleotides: TGCAGTGCTCCGAGGCTGAACACTGAAGCTTTCTTT. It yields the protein CSAPRLNTEAFF.

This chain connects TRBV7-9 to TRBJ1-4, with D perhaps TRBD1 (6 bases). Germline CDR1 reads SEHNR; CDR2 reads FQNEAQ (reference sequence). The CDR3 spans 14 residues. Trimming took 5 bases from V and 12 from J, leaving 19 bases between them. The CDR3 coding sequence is TGTGCCAGCAGCACCGACAGGCCCATGATGGAACTGTTTTTT. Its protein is CASSTDRPMMELFF.

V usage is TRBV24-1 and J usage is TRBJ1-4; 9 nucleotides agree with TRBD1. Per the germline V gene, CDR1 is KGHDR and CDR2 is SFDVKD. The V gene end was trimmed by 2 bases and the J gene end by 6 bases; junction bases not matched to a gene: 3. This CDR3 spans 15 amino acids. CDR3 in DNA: TGTGCCACCAGTGATTCGGGACAGGGAGATGAAAAACTGTTTTTT. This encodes CATSDSGQGDEKLFF.

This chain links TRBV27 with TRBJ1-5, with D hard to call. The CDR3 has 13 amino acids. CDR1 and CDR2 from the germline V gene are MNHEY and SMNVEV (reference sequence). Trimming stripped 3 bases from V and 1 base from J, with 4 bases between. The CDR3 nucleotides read TGTGCCAGCAGTTTCGTCAGCAATCAGCCCCAGCATTTT. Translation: CASSFVSNQPQHF.

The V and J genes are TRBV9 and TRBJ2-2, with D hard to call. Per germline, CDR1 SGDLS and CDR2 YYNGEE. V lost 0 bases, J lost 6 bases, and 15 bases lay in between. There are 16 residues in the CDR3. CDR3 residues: CASSVAGRLGAGELFF. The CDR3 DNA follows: TGTGCCAGCAGCGTAGCCGGGCGGTTGGGCGCCGGGGAGCTGTTTTTT. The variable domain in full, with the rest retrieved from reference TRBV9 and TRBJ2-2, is DSGVTQTPKHLITATGQRVTLRCSPRSGDLSVYWYQQSLDQGLQFLIQYYNGEERAKGNILERFSAQQFPDLHSELNLSSLELGDSALYFCASSVAGRLGAGELFFGEGSRLTVL.

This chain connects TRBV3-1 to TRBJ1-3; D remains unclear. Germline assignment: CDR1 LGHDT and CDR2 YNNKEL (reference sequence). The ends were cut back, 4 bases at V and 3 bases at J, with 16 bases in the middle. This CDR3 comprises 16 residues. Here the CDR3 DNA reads TGTGCCAGCAGCCGAGACTGGGGAGGATTTGGAAACACCATATATTTT. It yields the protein CASSRDWGGFGNTIYF.

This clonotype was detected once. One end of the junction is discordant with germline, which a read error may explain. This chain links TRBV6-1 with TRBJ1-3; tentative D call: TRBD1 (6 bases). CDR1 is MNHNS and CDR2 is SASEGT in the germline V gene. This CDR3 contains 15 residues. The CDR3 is CASSERAGAGNTTYF. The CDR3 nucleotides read TGTGCCAGCAGTGAACGGGCAGGGGCTGGAAACACCACATATTTT.

CDR3 nucleotides: TGCGCCAGCAGCTCATGGACTAGCGGGAGAGTCTACGAGCAGTACTTC. Translating gives CASSSWTSGRVYEQYF. V is TRBV5-1 and J is TRBJ2-7; 13 nucleotides match TRBD2. The CDR3 totals 16 residues. Unmatched junction bases numbered 6, after V lost 3 bases and J lost 3 bases. CDR1 and CDR2 (germline): SGHRS, YFSETQ.

The CDR3 spells CASSFATGVTYEQYF. For the CDR3, the DNA is TGTGCCAGCAGTTTCGCCACAGGGGTGACCTACGAGCAGTACTTC. This rearrangement joins TRBV6-5 to TRBJ2-7; 7 bases fit TRBD1. The ends lost 4 bases at V and 2 bases at J; junction bases unmatched: 8. The CDR3 extends over 15 amino acids. In germline, CDR1 is MNHEY, CDR2 SVGAGI.

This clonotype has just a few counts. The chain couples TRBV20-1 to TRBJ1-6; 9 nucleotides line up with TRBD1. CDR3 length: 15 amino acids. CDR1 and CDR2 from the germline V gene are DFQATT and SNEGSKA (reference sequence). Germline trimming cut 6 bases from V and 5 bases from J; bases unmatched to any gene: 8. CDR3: CSARTGTGHNSPLHF. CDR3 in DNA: TGCAGTGCAAGAACCGGGACAGGGCATAATTCACCCCTCCACTTT.

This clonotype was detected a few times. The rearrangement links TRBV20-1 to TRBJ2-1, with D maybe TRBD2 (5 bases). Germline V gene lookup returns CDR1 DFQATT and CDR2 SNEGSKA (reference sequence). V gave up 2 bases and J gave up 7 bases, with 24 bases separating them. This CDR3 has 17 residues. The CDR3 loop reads CSARSRRTGAIRNEQFF. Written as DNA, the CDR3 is TGCAGTGCTAGATCCCGTCGGACTGGCGCAATTAGGAATGAGCAGTTCTTC.

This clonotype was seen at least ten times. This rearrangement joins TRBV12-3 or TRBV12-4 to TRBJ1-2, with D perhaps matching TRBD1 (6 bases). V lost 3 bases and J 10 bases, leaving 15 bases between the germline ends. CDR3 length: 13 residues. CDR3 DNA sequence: TGTGCCAGCAGTTTGAGTGGGACACCTCTCTACACCTTC. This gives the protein CASSLSGTPLYTF.

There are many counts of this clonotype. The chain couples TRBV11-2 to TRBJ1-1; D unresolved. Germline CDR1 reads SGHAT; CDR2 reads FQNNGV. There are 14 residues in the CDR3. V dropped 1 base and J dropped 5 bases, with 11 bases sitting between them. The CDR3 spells CASSLVGIRTEAFF. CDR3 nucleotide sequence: TGTGCCAGCAGCTTAGTAGGGATTCGTACTGAAGCTTTCTTT.

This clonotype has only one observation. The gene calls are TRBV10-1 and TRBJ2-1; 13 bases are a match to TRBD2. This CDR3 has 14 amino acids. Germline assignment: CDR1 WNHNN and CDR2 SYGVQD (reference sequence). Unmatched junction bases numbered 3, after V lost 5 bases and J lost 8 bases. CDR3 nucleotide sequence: TGCGCCAGCAGTAGGACTAGCGGGAGCTATGAGCAGTTCTTC. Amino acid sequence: CASSRTSGSYEQFF.

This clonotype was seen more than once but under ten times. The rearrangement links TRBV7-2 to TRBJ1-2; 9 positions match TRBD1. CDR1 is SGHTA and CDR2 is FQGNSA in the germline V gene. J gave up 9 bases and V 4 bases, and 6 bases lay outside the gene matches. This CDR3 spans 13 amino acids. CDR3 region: CASSSGTGMRYTF. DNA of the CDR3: TGTGCCAGCAGCTCAGGGACAGGGATGCGCTACACCTTC.